These 8 T cell receptor beta chains came from one sample sequenced in a study of CD8 T cells in ankylosing spondylitis. TCRdb itself ran the 5' RACE reads through MiXCR, one entry per CDR3 protein. The table has 200,000 to 250,000 distinct CDR3 sequences, around 10% seen once. Material for sequencing was blood, either unsorted or a sorted T cell fraction (not recorded which). The receptor source for this set is a male donor with ankylosing spondylitis or in good health (not recorded which).

This clonotype has a count of ten or more. This chain uses TRBV29-1 with TRBJ2-5, with 7 positions matching TRBD1. Per germline, CDR1 SQVTM and CDR2 ANQGSEA. J lost 1 base, V lost 6 bases, and 20 bases had no gene match. This CDR3 is built from 18 residues. Here the CDR3 DNA reads TGCAGCGTCCACAGGGGCTCACGGGTCGGGGAACCCCAAGAGACCCAGTACTTC. Protein: CSVHRGSRVGEPQETQYF. The full variable domain, completed using reference TRBV29-1 and TRBJ2-5, is SAVISQKPSRDICQRGTSLTIQCQVDSQVTMMFWYRQQPGQSLTLIATANQGSEATYESGFVIDKFPISRPNLTFSTLTVSNMSPEDSSIYLCSVHRGSRVGEPQETQYFGPGTRLLVL.

This clonotype was picked up many times. The CDR3 sequence: CASTRTLSSGANVLTF. CDR3 coding DNA: TGCGCCAGTACAAGGACACTAAGCTCTGGGGCCAACGTCCTGACTTTC. The chain employs TRBV5-1 and TRBJ2-6; tentative D call: TRBD1 (5 bases). The V and J ends lost 8 bases and 0 bases respectively, with 15 bases between them. Per the germline V gene, CDR1 is SGHRS and CDR2 is YFSETQ. The CDR3 length is 16 residues.

This clonotype was seen ten or more times. The gene calls are TRBV6-1 and TRBJ1-1; D gene unclear. CDR1 and CDR2 from the germline V gene are MNHNS and SASEGT. The CDR3 extends over 13 amino acids. The ends were cut back, 2 bases at V and 9 bases at J, with 13 bases in the middle. The chain's CDR3 is CASSESRGNQAFF. The CDR3 DNA follows: TGTGCCAGCAGTGAAAGTCGTGGGAACCAAGCTTTCTTT.

This clonotype was seen many times. V gene TRBV5-1 combines with J gene TRBJ1-2; perhaps TRBD1 as D (5 bases). This CDR3 is built from 14 residues. Germline V gene data show CDR1 as SGHRS and CDR2 as YFSETQ. V lost 1 base and J 3 bases, leaving 10 bases between the germline ends. As DNA, the CDR3 is TGCGCCAGCAGCTTGAGTCGGGGCGACTATGGCTACACCTTC. Residues: CASSLSRGDYGYTF.

In its sample, this clonotype was seen a few times. This rearrangement joins TRBV7-3 to TRBJ2-2; D unresolved. The CDR3 runs 16 residues. The V end was cut by 1 base, the J end by 1 base, with 10 bases between. Germline V lookup: CDR1 SGHTA, CDR2 FQGTGA. The CDR3 is CASSLSRLGNTGELFF. CDR3 DNA sequence: TGTGCCAGCAGCTTAAGTAGACTGGGGAACACCGGGGAGCTGTTTTTT.

V gene TRBV5-1 combines with J gene TRBJ1-2; 8 positions match TRBD1. Germline V gives CDR1 SGHRS, CDR2 YFSETQ. The ends lost 4 bases at V and 5 bases at J; junction bases unmatched: 10. The CDR3 contains 15 residues. The CDR3 region is CASSPRTGNKYGYTF. Here the CDR3 DNA reads TGCGCCAGCAGCCCTAGGACAGGGAATAAATATGGCTACACCTTC.

This clonotype has only a few counts. The chain couples TRBV20-1 to TRBJ1-4; weak D call: TRBD1 (5 bases). The CDR3 is made up of 17 amino acids. V gave up 1 base and J gave up 5 bases, with 20 bases separating them. Germline V lookup: CDR1 DFQATT, CDR2 SNEGSKA (reference sequence). The chain's CDR3 is CSARVSNLGLFNEKLFF. The CDR3 bases are TGCAGTGCTAGAGTCTCTAATTTGGGGCTATTCAATGAAAAACTGTTTTTT.

This clonotype was counted ten times or more. The chain links TRBV5-1 to TRBJ2-7; D might be TRBD1 or TRBD2, each matching 5 bases. CDR1 SGHRS and CDR2 YFSETQ come from the germline V gene. V lost 2 bases to trimming and J lost 5 bases, with 14 bases between them. This CDR3 is built from 14 residues. For the CDR3, the DNA is TGCGCCAGCAGCTTAGGGGAGAGCCACCACGAGCAGTACTTC. This encodes CASSLGESHHEQYF.